Presented here are 15 T cell receptor beta chains from one specimen sequenced in a study of T cells after yellow fever vaccination. Each CDR3 protein is one row after TCRdb ran MiXCR on the 5' RACE reads. The sample contains under 150,000 distinct CDR3 sequences, over 7% of which appear only once. The starting material was CD4+ T cells sorted from PBMCs, obtained 5 days after the yellow fever booster vaccination. The receptor source for this set is a man aged 25-45 years who received the YFV17D yellow fever vaccine.

The table lists this clonotype with many counts. V gene TRBV7-6 combines with J gene TRBJ2-2; D perhaps matches TRBD2 (5 bases). V lost 6 bases and J lost 2, with 10 bases in between. The CDR3 runs 14 residues. Germline V lookup: CDR1 SGHVS, CDR2 FNYEAQ. CDR3 protein: CASRLSGNTGELFF. DNA of the CDR3: TGTGCCAGCAGGCTAAGCGGCAACACCGGGGAGCTGTTTTTT.

This clonotype was found many times. V gene TRBV12-3 or TRBV12-4 combines with J gene TRBJ2-6; D could derive from TRBD1 or TRBD2 (5 bases each). V was pared by 6 bases and J by 4 bases, with 7 bases between. The CDR3 sequence is 13 residues long. The CDR3 DNA is TGTGCCAGCAGCGGGGCGGGGGCCAACGTCCTGACTTTC. Encoded protein: CASSGAGANVLTF.

This clonotype was recorded at least ten times. The V call is TRBV7-8, the J call TRBJ2-7; a possible D gene is TRBD2 (6 bases). Per germline, CDR1 SGHVS and CDR2 FQNEAQ. V was trimmed by 1 base and J by 3 bases, leaving 16 bases between them. The CDR3 loop spans 16 amino acids. CDR3 sequence reads: CASSLDRRGLRYEQYF. The CDR3 nucleotides read TGTGCCAGCAGCTTAGATAGGAGAGGACTACGCTACGAGCAGTACTTC.

The J gene is TRBJ1-2, the V gene TRBV7-2; D perhaps matches TRBD1 (5 bases). The CDR3 contains 15 residues. The ends were cut back, 5 bases at V and 0 bases at J, with 13 bases in the middle. Germline V gene data show CDR1 as SGHTA and CDR2 as FQGNSA. The CDR3 region has the DNA TGTGCCAGCAGCCCTGGGACGACGGCTAACTATGGCTACACCTTC. It encodes CASSPGTTANYGYTF. Combining the CDR3 with reference TRBV7-2 and TRBJ1-2 gives the whole variable domain GAGVSQSPSNKVTEKGKDVELRCDPISGHTALYWYRQSLGQGLEFLIYFQGNSAPDKSGLPSDRFSAERTGGSVSTLTIQRTQQEDSAVYLCASSPGTTANYGYTFGSGTRLTVV.

In its sample, this clonotype was seen many times. V usage is TRBV14 and J usage is TRBJ2-2; 10 nucleotides match TRBD2. The germline gives CDR1 SGHDN, CDR2 FVKESK. The J segment lost 6 bases and the V segment lost 1 base, leaving 2 bases of the junction unmatched. The CDR3 is 15 residues long. CDR3 nucleotide sequence: TGTGCCAGCAGCCAAGCTAGCGGGAGCTCCGGGGAGCTGTTTTTT. Translated: CASSQASGSSGELFF.

As for this clonotype: A much larger clone lies a single base off, so this may be a read error. The chain carries TRBV6-1 and TRBJ2-7; 8 bases map to TRBD1. The CDR3 covers 14 residues. V lost 7 bases and J lost 5; bases outside the gene matches: 10. Germline V CDR1 and CDR2: MNHNS, SASEGT. The CDR3 DNA is TGTGCCAGCATCCTAGACAGGGGCAATGACGAGCAGTACTTC. It codes for CASILDRGNDEQYF.

This clonotype was detected many times. The chain joins TRBV7-8 to TRBJ2-1; D perhaps matches TRBD2 (5 bases). Deletions cut 3 bases from V and 9 bases from J, with 15 bases between. This CDR3 has 14 residues. Germline V gene sequence: CDR1 SGHVS, CDR2 FQNEAQ. CDR3 nucleotide sequence: TGTGCCAGCAGCTTTTCGGGGTGGGCCGGTGAGCAGTTCTTC. It is translated as CASSFSGWAGEQFF. Drawing the rest from reference TRBV7-8 and TRBJ2-1, the complete variable domain is GAGVSQSPRYKVAKRGQDVALRCDPISGHVSLFWYQQALGQGPEFLTYFQNEAQLDKSGLPSDRFFAERPEGSVSTLKIQRTQQEDSAVYLCASSFSGWAGEQFFGPGTRLTVL.

This clonotype has ten or more counts. The chain joins TRBV5-1 to TRBJ2-3; perhaps TRBD2 as D (6 bases). There are 15 residues in the CDR3. Germline assignment: CDR1 SGHRS and CDR2 YFSETQ. The ends were cut back, 0 bases at V and 4 bases at J, with 12 bases in the middle. The CDR3 reads CASSLGSGVADTQYF. The CDR3 coding sequence is TGCGCCAGCAGCTTGGGATCGGGGGTTGCAGATACGCAGTATTTT.

Note on this clonotype: A read error may account for a junction end that differs from germline. The J gene is TRBJ2-7, the V gene TRBV12-3 or TRBV12-4, with D possibly TRBD1 on 6 matching bases. This CDR3 has 13 amino acids. CDR3 DNA: TGTGCCACTTCGGGGACACAAAAATACGAGCAGAACTTC. Its protein is CATSGTQKYEQNF.

This clonotype was picked up many times. The rearrangement links TRBV24-1 to TRBJ2-5; no clear D. Germline CDR1 is KGHDR and CDR2 is SFDVKD. With 9 bases removed from V and 4 bases from J, the gap between germline ends came to 8 bases. The length of the CDR3 is 11 residues. CDR3 DNA sequence: TGTGCCACCGCTTCGGGAGAGACCCAGTACTTC. It codes for CATASGETQYF.

With regard to this clonotype: A read error is possible here, since a much larger clone lies one base away. The gene calls are TRBV5-1 and TRBJ1-5, with D tentatively TRBD1 (5 bases). V was trimmed by 0 bases and J by 2 bases, leaving 9 bases between them. This CDR3 is 15 amino acids long. From germline, CDR1 is SGHRS and CDR2 YFSETQ. The CDR3 loop is CASSLDTGRNQPQHF. The CDR3, as DNA: TGCGCCAGCAGCTTGGACACAGGACGCAATCAGCCCCAGCATTTT.

This clonotype was seen ten or more times. The chain carries TRBV20-1 and TRBJ2-2, with D unresolved. The germline V gene encodes CDR1 DFQATT and CDR2 SNEGSKA (reference sequence). CDR3 length equals 16 residues. V lost 5 bases, J lost 6 bases, and 22 bases lay in between. Here the CDR3 reads CSADPLKRMSSGELFF. As DNA, the CDR3 is TGCAGTGCTGACCCTCTAAAGCGAATGTCTTCCGGGGAGCTGTTTTTT.

A word on this clonotype: A much larger clone is a single base away; this may be a read error. The chain combines TRBV12-3 or TRBV12-4 with TRBJ2-7, with D tentatively TRBD1 (6 bases). This CDR3 region has 14 residues. The CDR3 DNA is TGTGACAGCAGTTTAGGACAGCCTCCCTACGAGCAGTACTTC. This translates into CDSSLGQPPYEQYF.

This clonotype was seen repeatedly, ten times or more. The chain employs TRBV20-1 and TRBJ2-5; 10 bases map to TRBD1. The CDR3 loop spans 13 amino acids. Germline V lookup: CDR1 DFQATT, CDR2 SNEGSKA (reference sequence). J gave up 5 bases and V 8 bases, and 8 bases lay outside the gene matches. In DNA, the CDR3 is TGCAGTCCGCTAGAGGGACAGGGGGAGACCCAGTACTTC. Encoded protein: CSPLEGQGETQYF.

This clonotype was seen ten or more times. J is TRBJ2-2 and V is TRBV29-1; TRBD2 might be the D (5 bases). V lost 7 bases and J 7 bases, leaving 13 bases between the germline ends. CDR1 is SQVTM, CDR2 ANQGSEA, per germline. The CDR3 has 12 residues. The CDR3 DNA reads TGCAGCGGTAGAGAGGGAAGCGGGGAGCTGTTTTTT. This sequence encodes CSGREGSGELFF.